Presented here are 18 T cell receptor beta chains from one specimen sequenced in a study of shared clonotypes between healthy human individuals. Repertoires were generated with immunoSEQ multiplex PCR, while TCRdb's copy carries only in-frame clones and drops some. The sample yields roughly 720,000 clones, about nine tenths seen once. Sequencing was done on a sample of memory CD8+ T cells from PBMCs. Noted subset: CD45RO+ cells pooled with CCR7-negative TemRA cells. These receptors were taken from a man aged 18-30 years in good health. Some clones in this sample may be carry-over from other donors' samples.

A few counts support this clone. Because the CDR3's place on the DNA is in doubt, the DNA is left out and the CDR3 is given as listed by TCRdb. This chain uses TRBV7-9 with TRBJ1-3; TRBD1 is taken as the D call from the table, unchecked against the DNA. The CDR3 spans 13 amino acids, including both terminal residues. The germline V gene has CDR1 SEHNR and CDR2 FQNEAQ (reference sequence). This CDR3 reads CASSLVGQGASTF.

The chain carries TRBV14 and TRBJ2-3; 12 bases fit TRBD1. CDR1 is SGHDN, CDR2 FVKESK, per germline. The CDR3 totals 16 residues. With 4 bases clipped from V and 5 bases from J, the junction kept 7 bases outside the gene matches. The CDR3 is CASSRGTGGWRDTQYF. The DNA for the CDR3 is TGTGCCAGCAGCCGTGGGACAGGGGGCTGGAGAGATACGCAGTATTTT. Drawing the rest from reference TRBV14 and TRBJ2-3, the complete variable domain is EAGVTQFPSHSVIEKGQTVTLRCDPISGHDNLYWYRRVMGKEIKFLLHFVKESKQDESGMPNNRFLAERTGGTYSTLKVQPAELEDSGVYFCASSRGTGGWRDTQYFGPGTRLTVL.

The chain uses TRBV4-2 and TRBJ2-1; 7 bases match TRBD2. The CDR3 totals 14 residues. V lost 3 bases, J lost 6 bases, and 5 bases stayed unmatched. The germline gives CDR1 LGHNA, CDR2 YNFKEQ. The CDR3 spells CASSHPSGPNEQFF. The CDR3 DNA sequence: TGTGCCAGCAGCCATCCTAGCGGACCCAATGAGCAGTTCTTC.

This clone was counted once. The chain combines TRBV5-1 with TRBJ2-2, with 7 nucleotides matching TRBD1. The CDR3 runs 17 residues. The V gene's germline CDR1 is SGHRS and CDR2 YFSETQ. The trim removed 4 bases at V and 5 bases at J, leaving 14 bases unmatched. The CDR3 DNA reads TGCGCCAGCAGCCCGGGACCCGGGACAGAAAAAACCGGGGAGCTGTTTTTT. Protein sequence: CASSPGPGTEKTGELFF.

CDR3 bases: TGCGCCAGCAGCCCCGAAGGGACACCCTTTGGGAGCCCCGGGGAGCTGTTTTTT. It yields the protein CASSPEGTPFGSPGELFF. This chain connects TRBV5-1 to TRBJ2-2; perhaps TRBD1 as D (6 bases). Germline V lookup: CDR1 SGHRS, CDR2 YFSETQ. The CDR3 has 18 amino acids. The V end lost 4 bases, the J end lost 6 bases, and 25 bases lay between the germline ends.

V gene TRBV14 combines with J gene TRBJ2-3; TRBD2 might be the D (6 bases). Germline values: CDR1 SGHDN, CDR2 FVKESK. V lost 3 bases and J lost 3, with 13 bases in between. The CDR3 loop spans 15 amino acids. The CDR3 region is CASSQRAGRTDTQYF. CDR3 nucleotides: TGTGCCAGCAGCCAGAGAGCGGGTCGGACAGATACGCAGTATTTT. Combining the CDR3 with reference TRBV14 and TRBJ2-3 gives the whole variable domain EAGVTQFPSHSVIEKGQTVTLRCDPISGHDNLYWYRRVMGKEIKFLLHFVKESKQDESGMPNNRFLAERTGGTYSTLKVQPAELEDSGVYFCASSQRAGRTDTQYFGPGTRLTVL.

The chain employs TRBV6-1 and TRBJ1-5, with D possibly being TRBD1 (6 bases). In germline, CDR1 is MNHNS, CDR2 SASEGT. V lost 2 bases and J lost 4, with 15 bases in between. The CDR3 totals 16 residues. The CDR3: CASSENDQDRNQPQHF. CDR3 DNA sequence: TGTGCCAGCAGTGAAAATGACCAGGACAGAAATCAGCCCCAGCATTTT.

The DNA of the CDR3 is TGCGCCAGCAGTGAGTCCCTATACGAGCAGTACTTC. This sequence encodes CASSESLYEQYF. The rearrangement uses TRBV10-2 and TRBJ2-7; D unresolved. V was trimmed by 0 bases and J by 4 bases, leaving 4 bases between them. Germline V CDR1 and CDR2: WSHSY, SAAADI. CDR3 length: 12 residues.

In this sample, this clone turned up once. V gene TRBV15 combines with J gene TRBJ2-3, with 7 bases lining up with TRBD1. The V segment lost 0 bases and the J segment 4 bases; nucleotides outside the gene matches: 10. Germline V gene sequence: CDR1 LNHNV, CDR2 YYDKDF (reference sequence). The CDR3 runs 17 residues. DNA of the CDR3: TGTGCCACCAGCAGAGATAGTCCCGGGACAGTTGCAGATACGCAGTATTTT. Its protein is CATSRDSPGTVADTQYF.

The table lists this clone with a few counts. The rearrangement uses TRBV10-3 and TRBJ1-2; D may be TRBD1 (5 bases). V lost 8 bases to trimming and J lost 8 bases, with 12 bases between them. Per germline, CDR1 ENHRY and CDR2 SYGVKD. CDR3 length equals 11 residues. Here the CDR3 DNA reads TGTGCCATCTCTACGACAGCAGGCTACACCTTC. As protein: CAISTTAGYTF.

Of note for this clone: This CDR3 is also generated by other DNA sequences in the sample. This chain links TRBV9 with TRBJ1-5; D unresolved. CDR3 size: 13 residues. With 2 bases removed from V and 0 bases from J, the gap between germline ends came to 3 bases. Germline loops: CDR1 SGDLS, CDR2 YYNGEE. The CDR3, as DNA: TGTGCCAGCAGCGTCGGTAGCAATCAGCCCCAGCATTTT. This translates into CASSVGSNQPQHF.

This chain connects TRBV30 to TRBJ2-7, with 7 bases aligning to TRBD2. V lost 4 bases and J lost 4; bases outside the gene matches: 13. The V gene's germline CDR1 is GTSNPN and CDR2 SVGIG (reference sequence). This CDR3 comprises 15 residues. CDR3 coding DNA: TGTGCCTGGACTCATCCGACCTACGGGAGGTACGAGCAGTACTTC. Translated, it gives CAWTHPTYGRYEQYF.

The rearrangement uses TRBV18 and TRBJ2-2, with 8 nucleotides matching TRBD2. Trimming took 3 bases from V and 4 from J; bases not matched to a gene: 10. The germline gives CDR1 KGHSH, CDR2 LQKENI. This CDR3 contains 17 residues. In nucleotides, the CDR3 is TGTGCCAGCTCACCGCGGCGGGGGGATCGGAGCACCGGGGAGCTGTTTTTT. Translated: CASSPRRGDRSTGELFF.

The chain links TRBV9 to TRBJ1-2; 8 positions agree with TRBD1. CDR3 length: 15 residues. The V gene end was trimmed by 1 base and the J gene end by 6 bases; junction bases not matched to a gene: 8. Germline V lookup: CDR1 SGDLS, CDR2 YYNGEE. The CDR3 region has the DNA TGTGCCAGCAGCGTAAGCGGACAGGGAGTGGATGGCTACACCTTC. It codes for CASSVSGQGVDGYTF.

The chain carries TRBV7-9 and TRBJ2-1; 7 nucleotides line up with TRBD2. Germline CDR1 and CDR2: SEHNR and FQNEAQ (reference sequence). J lost 6 bases, V lost 6 bases, and 2 bases had no gene match. The CDR3 totals 12 residues. CDR3 residues: CASRSGGNEQFF. The CDR3, as DNA: TGTGCCAGCAGGTCGGGAGGCAATGAGCAGTTCTTC.

This CDR3 is CASSFTGNSYEQYF. CDR3 nucleotide sequence: TGTGCCAGCAGCTTTACAGGAAATTCCTACGAGCAGTACTTC. This sequence joins TRBV5-6 and TRBJ2-7; D may be TRBD1 (5 bases). The V gene's germline CDR1 is SGHDT and CDR2 YYEEEE. The CDR3 totals 14 residues. V was pared by 2 bases and J by 1 base, with 10 bases between.

This clone was seen a few times. The chain is built from TRBV4-1 and TRBJ1-6; D possibly corresponds to TRBD1 (6 bases). The CDR3 contains 17 residues. CDR1 and CDR2 (germline): MGHRA, YSYEKL. V was pared by 2 bases and J by 7 bases, with 18 bases between. The CDR3 here is CASSQFSGVSGNSPLHF. CDR3 DNA sequence: TGCGCCAGCAGCCAATTTTCAGGGGTTTCTGGGAATTCACCCCTCCACTTT.

The chain is built from TRBV28 and TRBJ1-1, with TRBD1 matching over 11 bases. The CDR3 spans 13 residues. Germline trimming cut 8 bases from V and 3 bases from J; bases unmatched to any gene: 2. Germline lookup yields CDR1 MDHEN and CDR2 SYDVKM. Here the CDR3 DNA reads TGTGCCAGCGGGGGACAGGGGGACACTGAAGCTTTCTTT. Amino acid sequence: CASGGQGDTEAFF.